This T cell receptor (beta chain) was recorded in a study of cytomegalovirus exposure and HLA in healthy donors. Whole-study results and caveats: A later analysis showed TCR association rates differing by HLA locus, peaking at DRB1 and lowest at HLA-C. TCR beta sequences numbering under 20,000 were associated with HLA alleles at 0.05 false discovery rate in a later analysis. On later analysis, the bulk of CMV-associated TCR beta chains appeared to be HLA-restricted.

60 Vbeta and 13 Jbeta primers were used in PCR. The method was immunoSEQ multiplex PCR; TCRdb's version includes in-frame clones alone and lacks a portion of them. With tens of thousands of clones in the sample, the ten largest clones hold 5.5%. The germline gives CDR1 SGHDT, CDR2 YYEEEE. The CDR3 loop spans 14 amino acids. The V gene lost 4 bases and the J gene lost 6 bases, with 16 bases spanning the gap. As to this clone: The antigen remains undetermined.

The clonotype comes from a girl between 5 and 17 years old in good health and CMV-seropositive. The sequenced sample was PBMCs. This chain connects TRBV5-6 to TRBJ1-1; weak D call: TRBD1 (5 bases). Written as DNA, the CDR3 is TGTGCCAGCAGCCTGGGGCGGGGATTGGCTGAAGCTTTCTTT. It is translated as CASSLGRGLAEAFF.